This T cell receptor (beta chain) was captured by sequencing in a study of cytomegalovirus exposure and HLA in healthy donors. Notes on this clone: Antigen specificity is unknown.

The germline V gene has CDR1 KGHSY and CDR2 FQNENV. CDR3 size: 13 residues. V lost 2 bases and J 5 bases, leaving 6 bases between the germline ends. Findings and limits, study-wide: Other equally common chains were less clonally expanded than HLA-associated TCR beta chains, a later analysis showed. Previous analysis showed most TCR beta V segments were productive about 87% or about 30% of the time. Per a later analysis, approximately 16,000 TCR beta sequences showed association with HLA alleles at 0.05 false discovery rate. The authors enumerated over 150 TCR beta chains as linked to cytomegalovirus.

The study ran its PCR with 60 Vbeta and 13 Jbeta primers. Profiled with immunoSEQ multiplex PCR; TCRdb holds only in-frame clones, not every one. The data contain roughly 97,000 clones, 76% of them singletons. The chain couples TRBV16 to TRBJ2-2; D is undetermined. The sequenced sample was PBMCs. This TCR derives from a woman under 30 in good health and CMV-seropositive. The CDR3 protein is CASSQPSTGELFF. CDR3 DNA sequence: TGTGCCAGCAGCCAACCGAGTACCGGGGAGCTGTTTTTT.